The present TCR beta chain was sequenced within a study of OX40 agonist ivuxolimab in advanced cancers. Background on the whole study: Ivuxolimab, which targeted the costimulatory receptor OX40 (CD134), was an agonistic, fully human IgG2 monoclonal antibody. The monotherapy dose-escalation portion (N of about 50 patients) of the phase I ivuxolimab trial is reported in the paper. Intravenous ivuxolimab was administered to patients every 2 weeks at six dose levels: 0.01, 0.1, 0.3, 1.5, 3 and 10 mg/kg. A male proportion of 82.7% and a mean age of approximately 61 years, ranging from roughly 20 to 80, were recorded for the dose-escalation cohort. Of the roughly 54 patients in dose escalation, about 20 had hepatocellular carcinoma, approximately 15 had melanoma, 9 had renal cell carcinoma and 9 had head and neck cancer. Partial responses were achieved by three dose-escalation patients, of whom one had hepatocellular carcinoma and two had cutaneous melanoma. Prior anti-PD-1, anti-PD-L1 or anti-CTLA-4 therapy was permitted, and checkpoint inhibitors had been received by less than 45% of dose-escalation patients. Peripheral TCRbeta sequencing aimed to test whether ivuxolimab altered TCR sequence diversity and caused clonal T-cell expansion.

The trial excluded patients who had a history of autoimmune disease or were on systemic immunosuppression. In every dose cohort, peripheral blood was drawn for TCR sequencing at baseline, cycle 4 day 1, and cycle 7 day 1. The samples were taken from a phase I, first-in-human, multicenter, open-label dose-escalation trial of ivuxolimab. Adults with locally advanced or metastatic melanoma, renal cell carcinoma, hepatocellular carcinoma or head and neck squamous cell carcinoma were enrolled in the trial. CD4+ and CD8+ T cells were sorted separately from peripheral blood before TCR sequencing. For this chain, trimming is 4 bases at the V end and 5 bases at the J end, and the number of junction bases without a gene match is 6. CDR1 and CDR2 were assigned from the germline V gene as SGHAT and FQNNGV. The CDR3, cysteine through phenylalanine, is 15 amino acids long. The sequence is cut down to CDR3 DNA, 45 bases in frame from base 1.

Summary of the overall study and its limitations: On average, CD8+ T cells showed more expanded clones than CD4+ T cells after ivuxolimab. Low levels of normalized T-cell clonal expansion were also shown by some nonresponding patients. In partial responders in the 0.1-3.0 mg/kg groups, normalized peripheral clonal expansion was found to be among the lowest, especially among CD8+ T cells. At doses of 0.1 to 3.0 mg/kg, clonal expansion of both CD4+ and CD8+ blood T cells was observed from baseline to week 6. The antigen specificity of the peripheral T cells that underwent clonal expansion was not determined.

Genomic DNA was isolated from the sorted cells so that the TCRbeta CDR3 region could be sequenced. TCRbeta CDR3 regions were sequenced using the immunoSEQ Assay. Entries here come from immuneACCESS through TCRdb and include only in-frame sequences with V and J called. Some clones fail to appear in such tables; in the studies checked, an unresolved V gene covers under half of the shortfall, and the cause of the remainder is unknown. The sample table shows some 100,000 clones, and 84% are seen once. The biggest ten clones account for 5.5% of the sample. Regarding this clone: No antigen is known for it. Base qualities are missing; no much larger clone stands one base away.

The source material was CD4+ or CD8+ T cells sorted from blood, sampled in a trial of the OX40 agonist ivuxolimab. The chain is made from TRBV11-2 and TRBJ2-3; the central 10 bases match TRBD1. The receptor was isolated from an adult with an advanced solid tumor such as melanoma, head and neck, liver or kidney cancer. The CDR3 reads CASSSRDRGEDTQYF. The nucleotide sequence reads as follows: TGTGCCAGCAGCTCCCGGGACAGGGGTGAAGATACGCAGTATTTT.